This T cell receptor (beta chain) was sequenced for a study of long-term antiretroviral therapy in people with HIV. Assay version v3.0 of immunoSEQ was used, and it was run at survey level. Profiled with immunoSEQ multiplex PCR; TCRdb holds only in-frame clones, not every one. The sample contains 30,000 to 40,000 clones, about 74% of which appear only once. This receptor was obtained from a woman aged 50 to 60 with HIV. Sequenced material: unsorted PBMCs, taken 2 years after starting antiretroviral therapy.

The CDR3 spells CARGRGLAGGQLNEQFF. CDR3 coding DNA: TGTGCCAGGGGACGGGGACTAGCGGGGGGCCAGTTGAATGAGCAGTTCTTC. The V gene is TRBV9, the J gene TRBJ2-1, with 15 bases that match TRBD2. V lost 8 bases, J lost 7 bases, and 13 bases stayed unmatched. This CDR3 region has 17 residues. Looked up from germline, CDR1 is SGDLS and CDR2 is YYNGEE.